This record looks at one T cell receptor beta chain sequence and its context. At the DNA level, this CDR3 is encoded by other sequences in the same sample as well. These data are taken from a study of shared clonotypes between healthy human individuals. Trimming stripped 2 bases from V and 2 bases from J, with 9 bases between. The CDR3 contains 14 residues. Germline V gene sequence: CDR1 SEHNR, CDR2 FQNEAQ (reference sequence). Sequenced by immunoSEQ multiplex PCR; TCRdb stores in-frame clones only, minus some. This sample yields 2 million to 3 million clones, of which around nine tenths are seen a single time; 0.14% belongs to the top ten.

The chain has TRBV7-9 and TRBJ1-1, with D unresolved. Sample: naive CD4+ T cells sorted from blood. As for subset: CD45RA+ positively selected. The TCR originated in a man younger than 35 in good health. CDR3: CASSLLGSNTEAFF. DNA for the CDR3: TGTGCCAGCAGCTTACTGGGGTCTAACACTGAAGCTTTCTTT.